These 17 T cell receptor beta chains share one sample of origin, sequenced in a study of T-cell memory formation after mild COVID-19. TCRdb re-analysed the 5' RACE reads in MiXCR, keeping a single row per CDR3 protein. The table has roughly 620,000 distinct CDR3 sequences, approximately 19% seen once. The sample consisted of PBMCs or a T cell subset sorted from them (not recorded which). The receptors here all came from an adult woman who had mild COVID-19 (a few samples of this study predate the infection). Cell type and time point are not known.

The table lists this clonotype with a few counts. The chain is built from TRBV6-5 and TRBJ2-7; no clear D gene. With 5 bases removed from V and 4 bases from J, the gap between germline ends came to 15 bases. Looked up from germline, CDR1 is MNHEY and CDR2 is SVGAGI. CDR3 length: 14 amino acids. Here the CDR3 reads CASSQTWWGYEQYF. CDR3 DNA: TGTGCCAGCAGTCAGACCTGGTGGGGTTACGAGCAGTACTTC.

V gene TRBV27 combines with J gene TRBJ1-6, with TRBD1 as a possible D gene (6 bases). The CDR3 extends over 14 amino acids. CDR1 and CDR2 (germline): MNHEY, SMNVEV (reference sequence). Trimming cost V 4 bases and J 10 bases, with 14 bases left between them. CDR3 DNA: TGTGCCAGCAGTTCGGGCAGGGGTGAATCACCCCTCCACTTT. It encodes CASSSGRGESPLHF.

The chain uses TRBV30 and TRBJ1-5; D uncertain. The V gene's germline CDR1 is GTSNPN and CDR2 SVGIG (reference sequence). CDR3 size: 14 residues. The germline V and J ends were trimmed by 0 bases and 1 base, with 7 bases remaining between them. CDR3 sequence reads: CAWSVVGSNQPQHF. CDR3 in DNA: TGTGCCTGGAGTGTAGTAGGGAGCAATCAGCCCCAGCATTTT.

The V gene is TRBV12-3 or TRBV12-4, the J gene TRBJ2-1; no reliable D call. The ends were cut back, 4 bases at V and 0 bases at J, with 10 bases in the middle. The CDR3 is made up of 15 amino acids. DNA for the CDR3: TGTGCCAGCAGTTCCCAGGCGATCTCCTACAATGAGCAGTTCTTC. Translated, it gives CASSSQAISYNEQFF.

There are a few counts of this clonotype. The V and J genes are TRBV7-2 and TRBJ2-7, with 10 nucleotides matching TRBD2. V shed 2 bases, J shed 6 bases, and the junction held 7 bases outside the gene matches. The CDR3 is made up of 15 amino acids. CDR1 is SGHTA, CDR2 FQGNSA, per germline. CDR3 coding DNA: TGTGCCAGCAGCTTAAAGCGGGAGGGGTCGTTCGAGCAGTACTTC. Translation: CASSLKREGSFEQYF.

This clonotype has just a few counts. V is TRBV11-3 and J is TRBJ2-4; D is perhaps TRBD1 or TRBD2 (5 bases each). V was trimmed by 3 bases and J by 7 bases, leaving 16 bases between them. This CDR3 region has 15 residues. Germline V gene sequence: CDR1 SGHNT, CDR2 YENEEA. CDR3 DNA: TGTGCCAGCAGCTTCGACCGGACAAGAGGGAACATTCAGTACTTC. The encoded protein is CASSFDRTRGNIQYF.

This clonotype was seen more than once but under ten times. This chain links TRBV20-1 with TRBJ2-3; the match to TRBD1 covers 7 bases. Germline CDR1 reads DFQATT; CDR2 reads SNEGSKA (reference sequence). The ends lost 1 base at V and 5 bases at J; junction bases unmatched: 12. The CDR3 is 16 residues long. CDR3 loop: CSARVRTGAIVDTQYF. In DNA, the CDR3 is TGCAGTGCTAGAGTGCGGACAGGAGCGATTGTAGATACGCAGTATTTT.

The chain recombines TRBV12-3 or TRBV12-4 with TRBJ1-2; 10 bases line up with TRBD1. J gave up 6 bases and V 6 bases, and 10 bases lay outside the gene matches. The CDR3 length is 15 residues. CDR3 residues: CASSPAGQGHHGYTF. In nucleotides, the CDR3 is TGTGCCAGCAGCCCTGCGGGACAGGGGCATCATGGCTACACCTTC.

This clonotype has just a few counts. V gene TRBV7-6 combines with J gene TRBJ2-2; D is unresolved. Germline V gives CDR1 SGHVS, CDR2 FNYEAQ. CDR3 length: 15 residues. The V gene lost 1 base and the J gene lost 6 bases, with 12 bases spanning the gap. This CDR3 reads CASSLDLRAPGELFF. The CDR3 nucleotides read TGTGCCAGCAGCTTAGATCTACGGGCCCCCGGGGAGCTGTTTTTT.

Points on this clonotype: An end of the junction does not agree with germline; a read error may underlie this. V is TRBV28 and J is TRBJ1-1; 7 bases align to TRBD1. The length of the CDR3 is 15 residues. Germline CDR1 MDHEN, CDR2 SYDVKM. CDR3 residues: CASSLGQTGATEDFF. The CDR3 region has the DNA TGTGCCAGCAGTTTGGGACAGACTGGTGCCACTGAAGATTTCTTT.

The V call is TRBV6-4, the J call TRBJ2-3; D possibly corresponds to TRBD2 (5 bases). Germline loops: CDR1 MRHNA, CDR2 SNTAGT. The V end lost 3 bases, the J end lost 3 bases, and 16 bases lay between the germline ends. The CDR3 covers 16 residues. CDR3 protein: CASSEGIAFPTDTQYF. The CDR3 DNA is TGTGCCAGCAGTGAGGGGATAGCGTTTCCGACAGATACGCAGTATTTT.

The rearrangement uses TRBV9 and TRBJ2-4; D perhaps matches TRBD2 (6 bases). CDR3 length equals 17 residues. Germline V CDR1 and CDR2: SGDLS, YYNGEE. Trimming stripped 3 bases from V and 6 bases from J, with 22 bases between. This CDR3 is CASSASGSSIGGNIQYF. The CDR3 DNA reads TGTGCCAGCAGCGCGTCCGGCAGCTCCATCGGGGGAAACATTCAGTACTTC.

CDR3 coding DNA: TGTGCCAGCAGCCCGGGGGCTAGCGGGGGGCACGATGAGCAGTTCTTC. Amino acids: CASSPGASGGHDEQFF. The chain employs TRBV9 and TRBJ2-1, with 11 bases matching TRBD2. The J segment lost 8 bases and the V segment lost 4 bases, leaving 11 bases of the junction unmatched. Germline assignment: CDR1 SGDLS and CDR2 YYNGEE. This CDR3 is built from 16 residues. Using reference TRBV9 and TRBJ2-1 for the parts outside the CDR3, the full variable domain is DSGVTQTPKHLITATGQRVTLRCSPRSGDLSVYWYQQSLDQGLQFLIQYYNGEERAKGNILERFSAQQFPDLHSELNLSSLELGDSALYFCASSPGASGGHDEQFFGPGTRLTVL.

This clonotype was detected only a few times. V and J are TRBV5-1 and TRBJ2-7; D may correspond to TRBD1 or TRBD2 (5 bases each). Trimming removed 3 bases at V and 2 bases at J, with 12 bases between. Germline-derived CDR1 and CDR2 are SGHRS and YFSETQ. The CDR3 loop spans 14 amino acids. The CDR3 is CASSSGTSTYEQYF. Here the CDR3 DNA reads TGCGCCAGCAGCTCTGGGACGTCGACCTACGAGCAGTACTTC.

CDR3 nucleotides: TGCAGTGCTAGAGATCGTGGACATCACGAGCAGTACTTC. Encoded protein: CSARDRGHHEQYF. The gene calls are TRBV20-1 and TRBJ2-7, with D perhaps matching TRBD1 (5 bases). CDR3 size: 13 residues. Between the trimmed V and J ends, which lost 0 bases and 5 bases, there was a span of 11 bases. CDR1 and CDR2 from the germline V gene are DFQATT and SNEGSKA (reference sequence).

This clonotype occurred many times. V gene TRBV15 combines with J gene TRBJ2-7, with TRBD2 matching over 12 bases. This CDR3 is built from 19 residues. Germline CDR1 is LNHNV and CDR2 is YYDKDF (reference sequence). The V gene end was trimmed by 0 bases and the J gene end by 0 bases; junction bases not matched to a gene: 9. The CDR3 nucleotides are TGTGCCACCAGCAGAGAGTGGACTAGCGGGATGGGGGGCTCCTACGAGCAGTACTTC. It specifies CATSREWTSGMGGSYEQYF.

V and J are TRBV5-1 and TRBJ2-3, with TRBD1 identical over 9 bases. Trimming cost V 4 bases and J 4 bases; bases outside gene matches: 7. Germline V gives CDR1 SGHRS, CDR2 YFSETQ. The CDR3 spans 15 residues. In DNA form, the CDR3 reads TGCGCCAGCAGCGACGGGACAGGGCAAGCAGATACGCAGTATTTT. Translating gives CASSDGTGQADTQYF.